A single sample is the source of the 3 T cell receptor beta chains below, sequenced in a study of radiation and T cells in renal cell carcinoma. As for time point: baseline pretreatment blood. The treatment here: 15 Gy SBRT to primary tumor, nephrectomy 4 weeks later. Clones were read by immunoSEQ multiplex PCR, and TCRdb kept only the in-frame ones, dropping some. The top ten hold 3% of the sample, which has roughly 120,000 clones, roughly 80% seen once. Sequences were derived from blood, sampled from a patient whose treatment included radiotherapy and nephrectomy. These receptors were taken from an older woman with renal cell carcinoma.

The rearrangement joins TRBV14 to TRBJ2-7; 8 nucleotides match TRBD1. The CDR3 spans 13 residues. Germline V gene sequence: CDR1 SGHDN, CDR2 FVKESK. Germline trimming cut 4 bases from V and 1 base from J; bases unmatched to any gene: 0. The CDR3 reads CASSRDRSYEQYF. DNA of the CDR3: TGTGCCAGCAGCCGGGACAGGTCCTACGAGCAGTACTTC.

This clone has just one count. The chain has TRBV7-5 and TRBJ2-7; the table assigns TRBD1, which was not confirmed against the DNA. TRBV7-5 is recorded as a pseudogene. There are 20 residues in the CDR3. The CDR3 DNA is TGTGCCAGAAGCTTAGTCTATCTAGGTCGGACAGGGTGTCCCTCCTACGAGCAGTACTTC. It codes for CARSLVYLGRTGCPSYEQYF.

The CDR3 region has the DNA TGTGCCAGCAGCCAATTATCCCAGGGGATGTCTGAAGCTTTCTTT. This gives the protein CASSQLSQGMSEAFF. The chain combines TRBV4-2 with TRBJ1-1; a weak D match, TRBD1 (6 bases). Germline assignment: CDR1 LGHNA and CDR2 YNFKEQ. CDR3 length: 15 amino acids. Trimming took 2 bases from V and 6 from J, leaving 16 bases between them.